The source of this TCR beta chain is a study of naive and memory T cell subsets. The study's findings and limits: Naive repertoires, especially CD8, held a few larger clonotypes, possibly memory cells re-expressing CD45RA.

Both TRBC1 and TRBC2 were covered by a beta constant-region primer of two equimolar oligonucleotides. The ligated cDNA underwent four PCR rounds using SP2 and nested alpha and beta constant-region primers. TCRdb reanalysed the UMI-ligation and nested PCR reads using MiXCR and keeps one entry per CDR3 protein. The repertoire holds around 100,000 distinct CDR3 sequences, with about 14% as singletons. The CDR3 is made up of 13 amino acids. V lost 5 bases, J lost 4 bases, and 12 bases lay in between. Germline V gives CDR1 SGHTA, CDR2 FQGTGA. This clonotype turned up a few times. The antigen remains undetermined.

Sequencing used naive CD8+ T cells from blood. This TCR derives from a human donor in good health. J is TRBJ2-7 and V is TRBV7-3; D call uncertain. This CDR3 is CASSIIDGYEQYF. The CDR3 region has the DNA TGTGCCAGCAGCATCATCGACGGGTACGAGCAGTACTTC.